The clone carrying this T cell receptor beta chain was found once. Here immunoSEQ multiplex PCR was the method, and the copy in TCRdb shows in-frame clones only, minus some. The table includes over 650,000 clones, more than 70% detected once. These data belong to a study of shared T cell receptors in the human thymus. The CDR3 is 14 residues long. Germline trimming cut 5 bases from V and 7 bases from J; bases unmatched to any gene: 4. Germline-derived CDR1 and CDR2 are MNHEY and SVGAGI. These data were also filed under a second study, of human thymus T cells. That work contributes: Donors were healthy Finnish infants having corrective surgery for congenital heart defects.

The sequence was collected from a boy less than two years old with a congenital heart defect. The chain couples TRBV6-5 to TRBJ1-6; 8 positions match TRBD1. The source material was thymocytes. In DNA, the CDR3 is TGTGCCAGCAGTCACCGGGACAGGAATTCACCCCTCCACTTT. Amino acid sequence: CASSHRDRNSPLHF.